The source of this T cell receptor beta chain is a study of blood T cell repertoires in COVID-19. The data were produced by immunoSEQ multiplex PCR, yet TCRdb's version contains in-frame clones alone and is incomplete. The sample comprises tens of thousands of clones, around 80% of which are singletons, and more than 20% rests with the top ten. Sequencing input: peripheral blood. This TCR was sampled from a man in his sixties with active or convalescent COVID-19.

In DNA form, the CDR3 reads TGTGCCAGCAACCTGGGACAGAATCAGCCCCAGCATTTT. Translated: CASNLGQNQPQHF. The chain links TRBV12-3 or TRBV12-4 to TRBJ1-5; 7 bases match TRBD1. The J segment lost 4 bases and the V segment lost 7 bases, leaving 4 bases of the junction unmatched. This CDR3 spans 13 amino acids.